Presented here are 9 T cell receptor beta chains from one specimen sequenced in a study of T cells in Graves' hyperthyroidism and ophthalmopathy. TCR beta CDR3 regions were amplified from RNA transcripts. Primed by the HTBI set, a first-round RT-PCR was run on the TCR CDR3. Each CDR3 protein is one row after TCRdb ran MiXCR on the multiplex PCR reads. The sample contains approximately 200,000 distinct CDR3 sequences, about 18% of which appear only once. Material: blood. The receptors originated from a man aged 35-49 years with Graves' hyperthyroidism.

This rearrangement joins TRBV29-1 to TRBJ2-6; D is perhaps TRBD1 or TRBD2 (6 bases each). Per germline, CDR1 SQVTM and CDR2 ANQGSEA. Trimming pared 7 bases from V and 0 bases from J, leaving 19 bases between. The CDR3 sequence is 17 residues long. DNA for the CDR3: TGCAGCGCCGGGGGCGGGCCATTCAGCTCTGGGGCCAACGTCCTGACTTTC. Translation: CSAGGGPFSSGANVLTF.

This clonotype was observed many times. This rearrangement joins TRBV6-1 to TRBJ2-7, with TRBD1 identical over 8 bases. This CDR3 has 15 residues. V shed 6 bases, J shed 5 bases, and the junction held 12 bases outside the gene matches. Germline CDR1 is MNHNS and CDR2 is SASEGT. The CDR3 bases are TGTGCCAGCAGATCAATTGACAGGGGTTTAGACGAGCAGTACTTC. Translation gives CASRSIDRGLDEQYF.

The chain couples TRBV7-2 to TRBJ2-5; tentatively, D is TRBD1 (6 bases). Germline CDR1 reads SGHTA; CDR2 reads FQGNSA. Trimming left V 6 bases short and J 14 bases short, with 19 bases between. The CDR3 is 12 residues long. The CDR3 DNA reads as TGTGCCAGCAGATACGGACAGTCGAGACTATACTTC. Its protein is CASRYGQSRLYF.

This clonotype was observed at least ten times. The rearrangement uses TRBV5-1 and TRBJ2-3; D is undetermined. The CDR3 has 14 amino acids. Germline V gene sequence: CDR1 SGHRS, CDR2 YFSETQ. V was pared by 0 bases and J by 5 bases, with 10 bases between. CDR3 DNA: TGCGCCAGCAGCTTGGGCCAGGTAGAAGATACGCAGTATTTT. It is translated as CASSLGQVEDTQYF.

This clonotype was seen many times. The chain joins TRBV6-5 to TRBJ1-1, with D possibly matching TRBD1 (6 bases). Germline V lookup: CDR1 MNHEY, CDR2 SVGAGI. The CDR3 consists of 13 residues. The V end lost 1 base, the J end lost 7 bases, and 10 bases lay between the germline ends. The CDR3 is CASSYYRAGEAFF. The CDR3 bases are TGTGCCAGCAGTTACTACAGGGCTGGTGAAGCTTTCTTT.

The CDR3 loop reads CASKGTGGTYEQYF. The CDR3, as DNA: TGTGCCAGCAAAGGGACAGGGGGGACCTACGAGCAGTACTTC. This chain uses TRBV28 with TRBJ2-7; 11 bases are a match to TRBD1. This CDR3 has 14 residues. Germline values: CDR1 MDHEN, CDR2 SYDVKM. V gave up 7 bases and J gave up 2 bases; unmatched junction bases: 4.

This clonotype showed up many times. CDR3 sequence (DNA): TGTGCCAGCAGTTCCCCCGGCATCTCTGGGGCCAACGTCCTGACTTTC. Amino acid sequence: CASSSPGISGANVLTF. The rearrangement joins TRBV12-3 or TRBV12-4 to TRBJ2-6; D unclear. The CDR3 spans 16 residues. Trimming stripped 4 bases from V and 0 bases from J, with 10 bases between.

This clonotype was seen ten or more times. This sequence joins TRBV4-2 and TRBJ2-5; no clear D. Germline-derived CDR1 and CDR2 are LGHNA and YNFKEQ. The CDR3 has 14 amino acids. Trimming stripped 0 bases from V and 1 base from J, with 6 bases between. In DNA form, the CDR3 reads TGTGCCAGCAGCCAAGATCTGGCCCAAGAGACCCAGTACTTC. The encoded protein is CASSQDLAQETQYF.

At least ten counts were recorded for this clonotype. The rearrangement joins TRBV28 to TRBJ2-1; 9 bases are a match to TRBD1. CDR1 and CDR2 from the germline V gene are MDHEN and SYDVKM. V shed 3 bases, J shed 6 bases, and the junction held 3 bases outside the gene matches. CDR3 size: 14 residues. Here the CDR3 reads CASSLGDRANEQFF. For the CDR3, the DNA is TGTGCCAGCAGTTTGGGGGACAGGGCCAATGAGCAGTTCTTC.